This T cell receptor beta chain emerged from a study of T cells after yellow fever vaccination. TCRdb ran MiXCR on the 5' RACE reads and lists one entry per CDR3 protein. Counted here are some 350,000 distinct CDR3 sequences, roughly 6.1% occurring once; the ten biggest clones make up approximately 16%. Source: PBMCs, taken 5 days after the yellow fever booster vaccination. This clonotype was sampled from a man aged 25-45 years who received the YFV17D yellow fever vaccine.

CDR3 loop: CASSQFSGSSNEQFF. The CDR3 DNA reads TGTGCCAGCAGCCAATTTAGCGGGAGTAGTAATGAGCAGTTCTTC. This chain uses TRBV28 with TRBJ2-1, with TRBD2 matching 9 bases. The CDR3 extends over 15 amino acids. Germline assignment: CDR1 MDHEN and CDR2 SYDVKM. J was trimmed by 7 bases and V by 6 bases; bases with no gene match: 10.